The 3 T cell receptor beta chains below come from one sample, sequenced in a study of cytomegalovirus exposure and HLA in healthy donors. The PCR contained 60 Vbeta and 13 Jbeta primers. Data came from immunoSEQ multiplex PCR; TCRdb stores just in-frame clones and leaves some out. Of about 130,000 clones in the sample, more than 80% are singletons; the top ten hold approximately 6.7%. Sequencing was carried out using PBMCs. The source of these receptors is a woman in her thirties in good health and CMV-seropositive.

V is TRBV6-5 and J is TRBJ2-1; D gene uncertain. The V gene lost 0 bases and the J gene lost 7 bases, with 7 bases spanning the gap. The germline V gene encodes CDR1 MNHEY and CDR2 SVGAGI. The CDR3 contains 13 residues. This CDR3 is CASSYSTRNEQFF. The CDR3 DNA reads TGTGCCAGCAGTTACTCCACCAGGAATGAGCAGTTCTTC.

The chain joins TRBV4-2 to TRBJ1-2, with a weak D call TRBD1 (6 bases). Trimming stripped 2 bases from V and 8 bases from J, with 21 bases between. Germline loops: CDR1 LGHNA, CDR2 YNFKEQ. The CDR3 sequence is 16 residues long. The CDR3, as DNA: TGTGCCAGCAGCCAAAGTATGGGACAAGGGGAAAGAGGCTACACCTTC. Its translation: CASSQSMGQGERGYTF.

The chain links TRBV15 to TRBJ1-5, with 10 positions matching TRBD1. Germline CDR1 reads LNHNV; CDR2 reads YYDKDF (reference sequence). The CDR3 consists of 16 residues. Unmatched junction bases numbered 14, after V lost 5 bases and J lost 10 bases. CDR3 DNA: TGTGCCACCAGCGGAAACCCCGGGACAGGGGAGGAACCCCAGCATTTT. Translated: CATSGNPGTGEEPQHF.